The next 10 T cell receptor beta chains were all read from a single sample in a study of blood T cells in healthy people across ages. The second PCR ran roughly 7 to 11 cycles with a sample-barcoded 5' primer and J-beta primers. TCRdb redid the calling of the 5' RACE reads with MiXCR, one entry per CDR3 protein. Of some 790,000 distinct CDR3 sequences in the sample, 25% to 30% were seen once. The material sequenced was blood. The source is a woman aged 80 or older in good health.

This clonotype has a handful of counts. DNA for the CDR3: TGTGCCAGCAGTTACGGGGGCCGGACAGGGGAATATGGCTACACCTTC. Its protein is CASSYGGRTGEYGYTF. This chain links TRBV6-5 with TRBJ1-2; 9 bases match TRBD1. V shed 2 bases and J 5 bases; nucleotides not matched to a gene: 9. Germline V gene data show CDR1 as MNHEY and CDR2 as SVGAGI. The CDR3 runs to 16 residues.

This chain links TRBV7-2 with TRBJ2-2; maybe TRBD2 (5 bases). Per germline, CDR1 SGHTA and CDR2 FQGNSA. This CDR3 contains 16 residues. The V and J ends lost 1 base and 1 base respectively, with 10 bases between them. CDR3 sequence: CASSLVAGGNTGELFF. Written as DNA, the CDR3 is TGTGCCAGCAGCTTAGTCGCGGGCGGGAACACCGGGGAGCTGTTTTTT.

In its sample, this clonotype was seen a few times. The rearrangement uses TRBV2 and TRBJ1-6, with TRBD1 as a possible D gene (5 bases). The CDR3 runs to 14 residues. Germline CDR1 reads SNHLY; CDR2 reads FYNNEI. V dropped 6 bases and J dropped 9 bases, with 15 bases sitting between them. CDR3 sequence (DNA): TGTGCCAGCAGGGCTGACAGCCCGCTTTCACCCCTCCACTTT. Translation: CASRADSPLSPLHF.

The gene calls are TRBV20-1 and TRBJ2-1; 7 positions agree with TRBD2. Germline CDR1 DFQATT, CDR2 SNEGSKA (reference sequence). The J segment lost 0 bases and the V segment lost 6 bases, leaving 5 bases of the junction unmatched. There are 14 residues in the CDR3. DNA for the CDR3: TGCAGTGCCCTTCTAGCGGTCTCCTACAATGAGCAGTTCTTC. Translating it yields CSALLAVSYNEQFF.

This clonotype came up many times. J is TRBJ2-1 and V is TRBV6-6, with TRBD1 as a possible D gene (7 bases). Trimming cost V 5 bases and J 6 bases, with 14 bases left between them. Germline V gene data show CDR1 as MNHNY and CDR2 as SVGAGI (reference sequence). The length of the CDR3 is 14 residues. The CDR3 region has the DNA TGTGCCAGCAGTACCGCGGGACAGATCAATGAGCAGTTCTTC. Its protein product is CASSTAGQINEQFF.

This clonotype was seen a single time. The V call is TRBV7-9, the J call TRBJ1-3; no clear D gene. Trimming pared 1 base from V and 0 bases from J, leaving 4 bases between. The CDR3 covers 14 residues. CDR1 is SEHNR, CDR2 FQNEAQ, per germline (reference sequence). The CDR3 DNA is TGTGCCAGCAGCTTAGAGACCTCTGGAAACACCATATATTTT. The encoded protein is CASSLETSGNTIYF.

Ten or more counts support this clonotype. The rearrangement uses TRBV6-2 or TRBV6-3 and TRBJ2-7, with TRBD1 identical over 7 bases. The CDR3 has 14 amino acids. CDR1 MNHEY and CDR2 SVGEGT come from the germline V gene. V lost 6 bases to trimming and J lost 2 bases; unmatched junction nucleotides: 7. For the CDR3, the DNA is TGTGCCAGCAGACAACAGGGGAACCCCTACGAGCAGTACTTC. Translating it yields CASRQQGNPYEQYF.

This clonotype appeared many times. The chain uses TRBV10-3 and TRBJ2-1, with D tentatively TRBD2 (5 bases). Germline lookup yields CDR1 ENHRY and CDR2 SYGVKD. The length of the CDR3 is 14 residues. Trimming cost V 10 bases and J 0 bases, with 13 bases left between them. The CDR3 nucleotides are TGTGCCACAGGAGGACGGAGCTCCTACAATGAGCAGTTCTTC. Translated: CATGGRSSYNEQFF.

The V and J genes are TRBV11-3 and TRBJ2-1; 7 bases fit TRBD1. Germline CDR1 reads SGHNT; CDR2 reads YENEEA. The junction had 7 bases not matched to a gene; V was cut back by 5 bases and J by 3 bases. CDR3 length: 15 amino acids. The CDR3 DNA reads TGTGCCAGCAGCAACCCCCGGGACAGCTACAATGAGCAGTTCTTC. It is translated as CASSNPRDSYNEQFF.

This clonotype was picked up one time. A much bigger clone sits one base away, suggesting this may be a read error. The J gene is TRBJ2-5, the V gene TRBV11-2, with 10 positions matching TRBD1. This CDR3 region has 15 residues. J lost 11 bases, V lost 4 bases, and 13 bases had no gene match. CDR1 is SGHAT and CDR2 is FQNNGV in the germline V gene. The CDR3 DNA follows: TGTGCCAGCAGCTCTCGGACAGGGGGTTTCGATGAGCAGTACTTC. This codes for CASSSRTGGFDEQYF.